This T cell receptor beta chain emerged from a study of a mutant IDH1 vaccine in newly diagnosed glioma. Study-wide context: Weeks 1, 3, 5, 7, 11, 15, 19 and 23 were when patients received their eight vaccinations.

In regard to this clone: Its antigen is unidentified.

The assay was immunoSEQ multiplex PCR, and TCRdb's table has in-frame clones only and misses some. The sample has 30,000 to 45,000 clones; around three quarters are singletons. This sample's time point: week 5, during vaccination. Alongside topical imiquimod, each dose of vaccine comprised 300 ug of mutant IDH1 20-mer peptide. CDR1 MNHEY and CDR2 SVGAGI come from the germline V gene. The CDR3 covers 13 residues. Trimming took off 0 bases at V and 8 bases at J, with 10 bases between the two ends. Here the sequenced sample was PBMCs, taken from a glioma patient whose treatment included an IDH1 peptide vaccine. The origin of this receptor is a man in his forties with glioma. This chain links TRBV6-5 with TRBJ1-2, with D perhaps matching TRBD1 (6 bases). The CDR3 DNA sequence: TGTGCCAGCAGTTACTCGGAGGGGGTGGGCTACACCTTC. Protein sequence: CASSYSEGVGYTF.